Following are 22 T cell receptor beta chains from one sample sequenced in a study of blood T cell repertoires in COVID-19 (dated by TCRdb to about 2020). Library prep was done by the immunoSEQ multiplex PCR assay. TCRdb obtained this table from immuneACCESS and retained in-frame rearrangements with V and J assigned. These tables miss some clones; where compared with another copy, unresolved V genes account for less than half of the shortfall, and the remainder is unexplained. Recorded for this sample are about 240,000 clones; roughly 88% of them occurred a single time. The ten largest clones represent about 12% of the sample. Sequencing was carried out using peripheral blood. The receptors originated from an elderly man with acute or convalescent COVID-19.

The gene calls are TRBV27 and TRBJ1-2; 7 nucleotides match TRBD1. Looked up from germline, CDR1 is MNHEY and CDR2 is SMNVEV (reference sequence). This CDR3 has 15 residues. V was pared by 4 bases and J by 4 bases, with 9 bases of the junction left unmatched. The CDR3 DNA follows: TGTGCCAGCAGTTCCCCTGGAGGGGGCTTCTATGGCTACACCTTC. Amino acids: CASSSPGGGFYGYTF.

The chain combines TRBV7-8 with TRBJ2-7; perhaps TRBD1 as D (5 bases). Germline V gene data show CDR1 as SGHVS and CDR2 as FQNEAQ. Trimming removed 5 bases at V and 1 base at J, with 15 bases between. The CDR3 spans 15 residues. The CDR3 nucleotides read TGTGCCAGCAGCCCCGACAGTATCACATCCTACGAGCAGTACTTC. Encoded protein: CASSPDSITSYEQYF. Looking up the rest from reference TRBV7-8 and TRBJ2-7 gives the full variable domain: GAGVSQSPRYKVAKRGQDVALRCDPISGHVSLFWYQQALGQGPEFLTYFQNEAQLDKSGLPSDRFFAERPEGSVSTLKIQRTQQEDSAVYLCASSPDSITSYEQYFGPGTRLTVT.

The CDR3 DNA reads TGTGCCATCAGTGCTATGGCGGGAACGTACAATGAGCAGTTCTTC. Residues: CAISAMAGTYNEQFF. The rearrangement uses TRBV10-3 and TRBJ2-1; perhaps TRBD2 as D (6 bases). The germline V and J ends were trimmed by 4 bases and 4 bases, with 14 bases remaining between them. From germline, CDR1 is ENHRY and CDR2 SYGVKD. The CDR3 consists of 15 residues.

The chain links TRBV7-8 to TRBJ1-2, with TRBD1 identical over 9 bases. This CDR3 has 12 amino acids. The V segment lost 5 bases and the J segment 8 bases; nucleotides outside the gene matches: 3. CDR1 and CDR2 from the germline V gene are SGHVS and FQNEAQ. CDR3 residues: CASSRDREGYTF. Written as DNA, the CDR3 is TGTGCCAGCAGCCGGGACAGGGAGGGCTACACCTTC. Full variable domain (rest looked up from reference TRBV7-8 and TRBJ1-2): GAGVSQSPRYKVAKRGQDVALRCDPISGHVSLFWYQQALGQGPEFLTYFQNEAQLDKSGLPSDRFFAERPEGSVSTLKIQRTQQEDSAVYLCASSRDREGYTFGSGTRLTVV.

This clone was observed a single time. V and J are TRBV19 and TRBJ1-1; a possible D gene is TRBD1 (5 bases). There are 15 residues in the CDR3. Trimming cost V 1 base and J 4 bases, with 13 bases left between them. Germline CDR1 is LNHDA and CDR2 is SQIVND (reference sequence). The CDR3 region is CASSIGAGMGTEAFF. Written as DNA, the CDR3 is TGTGCCAGTAGTATAGGGGCAGGGATGGGCACTGAAGCTTTCTTT.

The chain joins TRBV5-1 to TRBJ2-1, with 11 bases lining up with TRBD1. Per germline, CDR1 SGHRS and CDR2 YFSETQ. This CDR3 contains 18 residues. V shed 0 bases, J shed 6 bases, and the junction held 11 bases outside the gene matches. CDR3 sequence: CASSLAGTGGISVNEQFF. The CDR3, as DNA: TGCGCCAGCAGCTTGGCGGGGACAGGGGGAATTTCGGTCAATGAGCAGTTCTTC.

The CDR3 nucleotides read TGTGCCAGCAGTTCTGGGTGGAGACCGCAGACTTCGGAGCAGTTCTTC. Its protein product is CASSSGWRPQTSEQFF. This rearrangement joins TRBV6-2 or TRBV6-3 to TRBJ2-1; D gene ambiguous. CDR3 size: 16 residues. Trimming removed 4 bases at V and 10 bases at J, with 23 bases between. CDR1 and CDR2 from the germline V gene are MNHEY and SVGEGT.

The CDR3: CASSLYGQGYYEQYF. The CDR3 DNA reads as TGTGCCAGCAGTTTATACGGACAGGGATACTACGAGCAGTACTTC. The genes are TRBV27 and TRBJ2-7; TRBD1 matches 8 bases. J lost 3 bases, V lost 1 base, and 5 bases had no gene match. This CDR3 comprises 15 residues. The V gene's germline CDR1 is MNHEY and CDR2 SMNVEV (reference sequence).

The chain combines TRBV19 with TRBJ1-2, with 11 bases that match TRBD1. V was pared by 10 bases and J by 6 bases, with 10 bases of the junction left unmatched. The CDR3 runs to 14 residues. From germline, CDR1 is LNHDA and CDR2 SQIVND (reference sequence). CDR3 DNA sequence: TGTGCCACTACCCCGGGACAGGGGGTTCATGGCTACACCTTC. Its translation is CATTPGQGVHGYTF.

CDR3 sequence: CASGKTSSYEQYF. The CDR3 DNA reads as TGTGCCAGCGGTAAGACTAGCTCCTACGAGCAGTACTTC. The chain couples TRBV27 to TRBJ2-7; possible D gene TRBD2, 6 bases. With 8 bases removed from V and 0 bases from J, the gap between germline ends came to 11 bases. CDR1 is MNHEY, CDR2 SMNVEV, per germline (reference sequence). This CDR3 contains 13 residues.

The chain joins TRBV3-1 (or the pseudogene TRBV3-2) to TRBJ1-1; TRBD1 might be the D (6 bases). CDR1 and CDR2 from the germline V gene are LGHDT and YNNKEL (reference sequence). CDR3 length: 14 residues. V was trimmed by 3 bases and J by 4 bases, leaving 12 bases between them. CDR3 loop: CASSQTRGSTEAFF. The CDR3, as DNA: TGTGCCAGCAGCCAGACCAGGGGTAGCACTGAAGCTTTCTTT.

J is TRBJ2-7 and V is TRBV3-1 (or the pseudogene TRBV3-2); 13 bases fit TRBD2. After removal of 6 bases from V and 3 bases from J, the junction contained 5 bases not matched to a gene. CDR3 length equals 15 residues. Germline V lookup: CDR1 LGHDT, CDR2 YNNKEL (reference sequence). CDR3 sequence reads: CASRPGLAGVYEQYF. In DNA, the CDR3 is TGTGCCAGCAGGCCCGGACTAGCGGGAGTCTACGAGCAGTACTTC.

The chain carries TRBV10-3 and TRBJ1-5, with D maybe TRBD1 (5 bases). CDR3 length: 15 residues. Germline assignment: CDR1 ENHRY and CDR2 SYGVKD. V lost 0 bases and J 4 bases, leaving 10 bases between the germline ends. The CDR3 DNA reads as TGTGCCATCAGTGAGTCGGTGGGGCAGAATCAGCCCCAGCATTTT. It specifies CAISESVGQNQPQHF.

The J gene is TRBJ1-1, the V gene TRBV6-5; D possibly corresponds to TRBD1 (5 bases). Germline assignment: CDR1 MNHEY and CDR2 SVGAGI. The germline V and J ends were trimmed by 5 bases and 1 base, with 8 bases remaining between them. This CDR3 comprises 13 residues. CDR3 in amino acids: CASSNQGNTEAFF. The CDR3 bases are TGTGCCAGCAGTAACCAGGGGAACACTGAAGCTTTCTTT.

The DNA for the CDR3 is TGTGCCAGCAGTGAAACCAGGGGAGGAAACACCATATATTTT. Translated, it gives CASSETRGGNTIYF. This sequence joins TRBV2 and TRBJ1-3; a possible D gene is TRBD1 (6 bases). Trimming removed 2 bases from V and 4 bases from J, with 9 bases in between. Germline CDR1 is SNHLY and CDR2 is FYNNEI. This CDR3 is 14 amino acids long. Supplemented by reference TRBV2 and TRBJ1-3, the full variable domain reads EPEVTQTPSHQVTQMGQEVILRCVPISNHLYFYWYRQILGQKVEFLVSFYNNEISEKSEIFDDQFSVERPDGSNFTLKIRSTKLEDSAMYFCASSETRGGNTIYFGEGSWLTVV.

The sample holds a few counts of this clone. The CDR3 here is CASMFQMSNQPQHF. The CDR3 region has the DNA TGTGCCAGCATGTTCCAGATGAGCAATCAGCCCCAGCATTTT. The chain links TRBV2 to TRBJ1-5; no clear D gene. The germline V gene encodes CDR1 SNHLY and CDR2 FYNNEI. This CDR3 is 14 amino acids long. The V gene lost 7 bases and the J gene lost 1 base, with 11 bases spanning the gap.

The table lists this clone with a count of one. The genes are TRBV10-2 and TRBJ1-2; 10 positions match TRBD1. J lost 3 bases, V lost 3 bases, and 7 bases had no gene match. This CDR3 has 16 residues. Germline loops: CDR1 WSHSY, CDR2 SAAADI. CDR3 bases: TGCGCCAGCAGTGACCCTCGGGACAGGGGCCACTATGGCTACACCTTC. Translated: CASSDPRDRGHYGYTF.

V usage is TRBV6-1 and J usage is TRBJ1-1, with D maybe TRBD1 (6 bases). The V end was cut by 0 bases, the J end by 1 base, with 18 bases between. Germline CDR1 MNHNS, CDR2 SASEGT. The CDR3 is made up of 18 amino acids. The CDR3, as DNA: TGTGCCAGCAGTGAAGCGAGACGGACAGTAGGACGGAACACTGAAGCTTTCTTT. Translated, it gives CASSEARRTVGRNTEAFF.

The J gene is TRBJ2-3, the V gene TRBV19; 8 bases fit TRBD1. Trimming removed 9 bases from V and 6 bases from J; junction bases left unmatched: 8. Germline V gene data show CDR1 as LNHDA and CDR2 as SQIVND (reference sequence). This CDR3 has 13 amino acids. The CDR3 sequence: CASWDRRRDTQYF. As DNA, the CDR3 is TGTGCCAGCTGGGACAGGAGACGGGATACGCAGTATTTT.

This clone was counted at least ten times. This chain links TRBV10-1 with TRBJ2-3; tentative D call: TRBD2 (6 bases). The V gene lost 1 base and the J gene lost 4 bases, with 18 bases spanning the gap. Germline values: CDR1 WNHNN, CDR2 SYGVQD (reference sequence). There are 17 residues in the CDR3. The CDR3 DNA reads TGCGCCAGCAGTGAGTTGCTAGCGTTTTCGTTGGCAGATACGCAGTATTTT. This encodes CASSELLAFSLADTQYF.

The chain has TRBV19 and TRBJ1-2; D call uncertain. Germline-derived CDR1 and CDR2 are LNHDA and SQIVND (reference sequence). V lost 5 bases to trimming and J lost 2 bases, with 12 bases between them. The CDR3 is 14 residues long. CDR3 in amino acids: CASSSSALNYGYTF. The CDR3 region has the DNA TGTGCCAGTAGTTCGAGTGCGCTGAACTATGGCTACACCTTC.

This chain joins TRBV6-5 and TRBJ1-5; 8 bases are a match to TRBD1. After removal of 6 bases from V and 4 bases from J, the junction contained 8 bases not matched to a gene. The V gene's germline CDR1 is MNHEY and CDR2 SVGAGI. This CDR3 comprises 15 residues. The DNA for the CDR3 is TGTGCCAGCAGAGCACCGGGACAGGCAAATCAGCCCCAGCATTTT. Translated, it gives CASRAPGQANQPQHF.